Each of the 2 T cell receptor beta chains below was sequenced from the same sample in a study of OX40 agonist ivuxolimab in advanced cancers. Repertoires were generated with immunoSEQ multiplex PCR, while TCRdb's copy carries only in-frame clones and drops some. In the table there are roughly 70,000 clones, approximately 85% of which are singletons. The material sequenced was CD4+ or CD8+ T cells sorted from blood, taken in a trial of the OX40 agonist ivuxolimab. The receptors were sampled from an adult with an advanced solid tumor such as melanoma, head and neck, liver or kidney cancer.

The chain is built from TRBV28 and TRBJ1-5; no firm D call. The CDR3 consists of 13 residues. Germline V CDR1 and CDR2: MDHEN, SYDVKM. The V end lost 2 bases, the J end lost 3 bases, and 5 bases lay between the germline ends. The CDR3 DNA follows: TGTGCCAGCAGTTTAGATCCCAATCAGCCCCAGCATTTT. It yields the protein CASSLDPNQPQHF. Supplemented by reference TRBV28 and TRBJ1-5, the full variable domain reads DVKVTQSSRYLVKRTGEKVFLECVQDMDHENMFWYRQDPGLGLRLIYFSYDVKMKEKGDIPEGYSVSREKKERFSLILESASTNQTSMYLCASSLDPNQPQHFGDGTRLSIL.

This chain joins TRBV5-1 and TRBJ1-2; 8 bases line up with TRBD1. CDR3 length: 15 amino acids. Germline V CDR1 and CDR2: SGHRS, YFSETQ. The J segment lost 7 bases and the V segment lost 0 bases, leaving 8 bases of the junction unmatched. The chain's CDR3 is CASSLDPAGGSGYTF. CDR3 bases: TGCGCCAGCAGCTTGGATCCAGCAGGGGGCAGTGGCTACACCTTC.